The sequence of this T cell receptor beta chain was determined in a study of blood T cell repertoires in COVID-19. CDR1 is SGHNT, CDR2 YYREEE, per germline (reference sequence). The CDR3 runs 14 residues. Trimming took off 1 base at V and 5 bases at J, with 9 bases between the two ends. Some clones are missing from TCRdb's copy, which holds only in-frame ones; the method was immunoSEQ multiplex PCR. The sample contains over 200,000 clones, roughly nine tenths of which appear only once. The clonotype was recovered from a woman in her fifties or sixties in a cohort exposed to, infected with or recovered from COVID-19 (not recorded which). Sequenced: PBMCs or T cells enriched from blood (not recorded which). The chain joins TRBV5-4 to TRBJ1-4, with D maybe TRBD1 (5 bases). The CDR3 DNA is TGTGCCAGCAGCTTGAAGGGGAGGAATGAAAAACTGTTTTTT. It encodes CASSLKGRNEKLFF.